The 5 T cell receptor beta chains reported below all come from one sample, sequenced in a study of a mutant IDH1 vaccine in newly diagnosed glioma. No antigen is known for these receptors. Time point given: week 23, last vaccination. Alongside topical imiquimod, each dose of vaccine comprised 300 ug of mutant IDH1 20-mer peptide. TCRdb keeps only in-frame clones here, not all; method: immunoSEQ multiplex PCR. The repertoire holds some 42,000 clones, with about 75% as singletons. Source: PBMCs, taken from a glioma patient whose treatment included an IDH1 peptide vaccine. These TCRs come from a man aged 50 to 60 with glioma.

This sequence joins TRBV4-1 and TRBJ1-6; 8 bases align to TRBD1. Germline V gene data show CDR1 as MGHRA and CDR2 as YSYEKL. The CDR3 has 15 residues. J lost 7 bases, V lost 3 bases, and 5 bases had no gene match. CDR3 in amino acids: CASSHPDRDNSPLHF. The DNA of the CDR3 is TGCGCCAGCAGCCACCCGGACAGGGACAATTCACCCCTCCACTTT.

V is TRBV19 and J is TRBJ1-4; no reliable D call. V was pared by 10 bases and J by 6 bases, with 9 bases between. The CDR3 extends over 11 amino acids. Germline CDR1 reads LNHDA; CDR2 reads SQIVND (reference sequence). For the CDR3, the DNA is TGTGCCACCGCCTTGGATGAAAAACTGTTTTTT. Its translation: CATALDEKLFF.

This chain uses TRBV28 with TRBJ2-7; TRBD2 matches at 7 bases. The CDR3 is made up of 15 amino acids. Germline V gives CDR1 MDHEN, CDR2 SYDVKM. Trimming removed 7 bases from V and 4 bases from J; junction bases left unmatched: 13. This CDR3 reads CASTSRGRENYEQYF. The CDR3 nucleotides read TGTGCCAGCACCTCTCGGGGGAGGGAGAATTACGAGCAGTACTTC.

This clone was observed once. The V call is TRBV27, the J call TRBJ1-1; D may be TRBD1 (5 bases). Germline-derived CDR1 and CDR2 are MNHEY and SMNVEV (reference sequence). Trimming removed 8 bases at V and 0 bases at J, with 10 bases between. This CDR3 spans 13 amino acids. The chain's CDR3 is CASLGGMNTEAFF. CDR3 sequence (DNA): TGTGCCAGCCTTGGGGGGATGAACACTGAAGCTTTCTTT.

The chain couples TRBV7-8 to TRBJ2-1, with TRBD1 matching 9 bases. Trimming took 5 bases from V and 4 from J; bases not matched to a gene: 3. The CDR3 extends over 14 amino acids. Germline values: CDR1 SGHVS, CDR2 FQNEAQ. CDR3 DNA sequence: TGTGCCAGCAGCCCGACAGGGGGATACAATGAGCAGTTCTTC. The encoded protein is CASSPTGGYNEQFF.